The 7 T cell receptor beta chains below come from one sample, sequenced in a study of CD8 T cells in ankylosing spondylitis. TCRdb redid the calling of the 5' RACE reads with MiXCR, one entry per CDR3 protein. Here the sample spans a few hundred thousand distinct CDR3 sequences, 15% to 20% being singletons. The specimen sequenced was blood, either unsorted or a sorted T cell fraction (not recorded which). All receptors come from a male donor with ankylosing spondylitis or in good health (not recorded which).

V gene TRBV6-5 combines with J gene TRBJ2-7, with 9 bases identical to TRBD1. The CDR3 extends over 15 amino acids. Germline assignment: CDR1 MNHEY and CDR2 SVGAGI. Losses at the gene ends were 1 base for V and 2 bases for J; bases not matched to a gene: 3. CDR3 protein: CASSYWGQGPYEQYF. In DNA form, the CDR3 reads TGTGCCAGCAGTTACTGGGGACAGGGTCCCTACGAGCAGTACTTC.

The chain links TRBV19 to TRBJ2-2; 9 bases are a match to TRBD1. This CDR3 has 17 amino acids. CDR1 LNHDA and CDR2 SQIVND come from the germline V gene (reference sequence). V lost 5 bases and J lost 3; bases outside the gene matches: 10. The CDR3, as DNA: TGTGCCAGTAGTCCAACCGGGACAGGGACCTACACCGGGGAGCTGTTTTTT. Its translation: CASSPTGTGTYTGELFF.

This chain links TRBV20-1 with TRBJ2-3, with D perhaps matching TRBD2 (6 bases). Germline-derived CDR1 and CDR2 are DFQATT and SNEGSKA (reference sequence). The CDR3 contains 16 residues. V was clipped by 0 bases and J by 3 bases, with 16 bases between them. CDR3 DNA: TGCAGTGCTAGAGATTCTGGGGAGGCTGGTACAGATACGCAGTATTTT. This encodes CSARDSGEAGTDTQYF.

This chain joins TRBV12-3 or TRBV12-4 and TRBJ2-2; D is uncertain. The germline V and J ends were trimmed by 6 bases and 0 bases, with 11 bases remaining between them. This CDR3 contains 15 residues. The CDR3 nucleotides read TGTGCCAGCAGCCCGCGGCCAGCGAACACCGGGGAGCTGTTTTTT. Its protein is CASSPRPANTGELFF.

This clonotype came up a few times. V and J are TRBV12-5 and TRBJ2-1, with 8 positions matching TRBD1. Germline trimming cut 5 bases from V and 5 bases from J; bases unmatched to any gene: 5. This CDR3 spans 14 amino acids. CDR1 is LGHNT and CDR2 is FRNRAP in the germline V gene. This CDR3 is CASGTTTGDNEQFF. The DNA for the CDR3 is TGTGCTAGTGGTACCACGACAGGGGACAATGAGCAGTTCTTC.

V usage is TRBV20-1 and J usage is TRBJ1-1; D may be TRBD1 (5 bases). Germline-derived CDR1 and CDR2 are DFQATT and SNEGSKA (reference sequence). The CDR3 covers 14 residues. V dropped 3 bases and J dropped 3 bases, with 14 bases sitting between them. The CDR3 is CSASQRGLDTEAFF. The CDR3 nucleotides read TGCAGTGCTAGTCAGCGGGGCTTGGACACTGAAGCTTTCTTT.

This clonotype was counted many times. The chain uses TRBV29-1 and TRBJ2-2; D gene unclear. This CDR3 is built from 13 residues. V was shortened by 5 bases and J by 2 bases, with 9 bases between the two germline ends. CDR1 and CDR2 (germline): SQVTM, ANQGSEA. The CDR3 DNA is TGCAGCGTTTCTAAGGGCAACACCGGGGAGCTGTTTTTT. It codes for CSVSKGNTGELFF.